This entry features one T cell receptor (beta chain) sequence. What it recognizes is unknown. The data derive from a study of response to subunit inactivated influenza vaccine. Study results and limitations: Authors proposed each seasonal influenza vaccination draws in few new T cells.

The CDR3 loop spans 14 amino acids. TCRdb ran MiXCR on the RT-PCR reads and lists one entry per CDR3 protein. The sample shows 450,000 to 600,000 distinct CDR3 sequences, roughly 7.9% of them seen only once. The chain has TRBV21-1 and TRBJ2-1. TRBV21-1 counts as a pseudogene. This specimen was PBMCs from blood, taken around 25 months after vaccination. This clonotype was obtained from a man aged 45-69 years who received an inactivated influenza vaccine. The CDR3 coding sequence is TGTGCCAGCCGTTGTGGGAGTACCTACAATGAGCAGTTCTTC. This sequence encodes CASRCGSTYNEQFF.